The 21 T cell receptor beta chains below all came from one sample that was sequenced in a study of T cells in Graves' hyperthyroidism and ophthalmopathy. What was amplified from RNA transcripts were TCR beta CDR3 regions. The HTBI set primed first-round TCR CDR3 RT-PCR. TCRdb redid the calling of the multiplex PCR reads with MiXCR, one entry per CDR3 protein. Of hundreds of thousands of distinct CDR3 sequences in the sample, more than 30% are singletons; the top ten hold approximately 8.7%. Sequencing was done on a sample of blood. The receptors were gathered from a man aged 18 to 30 with Graves' hyperthyroidism.

This clonotype occurred many times. The V and J genes are TRBV10-3 and TRBJ2-2; 8 bases line up with TRBD2. V dropped 6 bases and J dropped 5; count of bases not matched to a gene: 11. The V gene's germline CDR1 is ENHRY and CDR2 SYGVKD. This CDR3 comprises 16 residues. CDR3 bases: TGTGCCATCAGCGCAGCGGGAGAAGACAGAACCGGGGAGCTGTTTTTT. Translation: CAISAAGEDRTGELFF.

This clonotype was counted many times. This chain connects TRBV29-1 to TRBJ2-7; TRBD1 might be the D (6 bases). The V gene lost 4 bases and the J gene lost 5 bases, with 18 bases spanning the gap. There are 14 residues in the CDR3. Germline V lookup: CDR1 SQVTM, CDR2 ANQGSEA. CDR3 sequence reads: CSVAAPGTSNEQYF. The CDR3 bases are TGCAGCGTTGCCGCGCCAGGGACATCGAACGAGCAGTACTTC.

This clonotype was seen many times. The J gene is TRBJ1-6, the V gene TRBV20-1; TRBD1 matches at 7 bases. Per germline, CDR1 DFQATT and CDR2 SNEGSKA (reference sequence). The CDR3 is 14 residues long. The V and J ends lost 0 bases and 10 bases, in that order; junction bases with no gene match: 6. The CDR3 DNA reads TGCAGTGCTAGAGATAACAGGGGAAGATCACCCCTCCACTTT. Residues: CSARDNRGRSPLHF.

This clonotype came up a few times. V is TRBV12-3 or TRBV12-4 and J is TRBJ1-6, with a possible D match to TRBD1 (6 bases). CDR3 length equals 13 residues. V lost 5 bases, J lost 12 bases, and 14 bases lay in between. The CDR3 sequence: CASSHNREGPLHF. CDR3 coding DNA: TGTGCCAGCAGTCATAACAGGGAGGGACCCCTCCACTTT.

This clonotype was observed a few times. The chain recombines TRBV19 with TRBJ1-5; TRBD1 might be the D (6 bases). Germline-derived CDR1 and CDR2 are LNHDA and SQIVND (reference sequence). Between the trimmed V and J ends, which lost 3 bases and 1 base, there was a span of 10 bases. The CDR3 runs 15 residues. The CDR3 here is CASSIEDRSNQPQHF. The CDR3 DNA follows: TGTGCCAGTAGTATCGAGGACAGAAGCAATCAGCCCCAGCATTTT.

The chain combines TRBV11-2 with TRBJ1-4; TRBD1 might be the D (5 bases). CDR3 length: 15 residues. Trimming removed 0 bases from V and 3 bases from J, with 8 bases in between. CDR1 is SGHAT and CDR2 is FQNNGV in the germline V gene. For the CDR3, the DNA is TGTGCCAGCAGCTTAGAAGGGGCGGCTAATGAAAAACTGTTTTTT. Its protein is CASSLEGAANEKLFF.

The rearrangement joins TRBV24-1 to TRBJ2-2; D is unclear. Trimming left V 7 bases short and J 7 bases short, with 15 bases between. The CDR3 covers 14 residues. CDR1 is KGHDR and CDR2 is SFDVKD in the germline V gene. The CDR3: CATRSSGLGGELFF. The CDR3 DNA sequence: TGTGCCACCAGATCTTCTGGGCTGGGCGGGGAGCTGTTTTTT.

This clonotype was seen many times. The chain recombines TRBV29-1 with TRBJ2-5, with a weak D call TRBD1 (6 bases). Germline CDR1 and CDR2: SQVTM and ANQGSEA. The CDR3 extends over 13 amino acids. V dropped 6 bases and J dropped 5 bases, with 16 bases sitting between them. The CDR3 region has the DNA TGCAGCGTCAGCCGAACAGGGTCGGAGACCCAGTACTTC. It codes for CSVSRTGSETQYF.

This clonotype appeared a few times. V gene TRBV9 combines with J gene TRBJ2-5, with 7 bases fitting TRBD1. The CDR3 contains 15 residues. The germline V gene has CDR1 SGDLS and CDR2 YYNGEE. J lost 4 bases, V lost 0 bases, and 6 bases had no gene match. The CDR3 nucleotides read TGTGCCAGCAGCGTAGTAGGATCAGGGGGAGAGACCCAGTACTTC. Translated, it gives CASSVVGSGGETQYF. The complete variable domain, with remaining parts taken from reference TRBV9 and TRBJ2-5, reads DSGVTQTPKHLITATGQRVTLRCSPRSGDLSVYWYQQSLDQGLQFLIQYYNGEERAKGNILERFSAQQFPDLHSELNLSSLELGDSALYFCASSVVGSGGETQYFGPGTRLLVL.

A word on this clonotype: With a much larger clone just one base away, this may be a read error. The rearrangement links TRBV7-6 to TRBJ1-5; no clear D. There are 17 residues in the CDR3. Germline-derived CDR1 and CDR2 are SGHVS and FNYEAQ. V was shortened by 4 bases and J by 2 bases, with 18 bases between the two germline ends. CDR3 in DNA: TGTGCCAGCAGCTGGGAGCGGGCCCATAATGGCAATCAGCCCCAGCATTTT. It translates to CASSWERAHNGNQPQHF.

CDR3 in DNA: TGCGCCAGCAGCCAAGAAGCCTATAGCAATCAGCCCCAGCATTTT. Protein: CASSQEAYSNQPQHF. The rearrangement uses TRBV4-1 and TRBJ1-5; unclear D gene. V was shortened by 0 bases and J by 0 bases, with 6 bases between the two germline ends. CDR1 MGHRA and CDR2 YSYEKL come from the germline V gene. The CDR3 has 15 amino acids.

With regard to this clonotype: A read error may be the cause here, since a much bigger clone is one base away. The rearrangement uses TRBV15 and TRBJ2-2, with 7 bases that match TRBD2. This CDR3 contains 13 residues. Germline CDR1 and CDR2: LNHNV and YYDKDF (reference sequence). Trimming removed 5 bases from V and 4 bases from J; junction bases left unmatched: 1. The CDR3 loop reads CATSGGGTGELFF. The DNA of the CDR3 is TGTGCCACCAGCGGCGGGGGCACCGGGGAGCTGTTTTTT.

The rearrangement joins TRBV7-9 to TRBJ2-7; perhaps TRBD1 as D (6 bases). This CDR3 spans 13 amino acids. Between the trimmed V and J ends, which lost 2 bases and 5 bases, there was a span of 10 bases. CDR1 and CDR2 (germline): SEHNR, FQNEAQ (reference sequence). The CDR3 nucleotides are TGTGCCAGCAGCTTATTACAGGGCAACGAGCAGTACTTC. It translates to CASSLLQGNEQYF. Combining the CDR3 with reference TRBV7-9 and TRBJ2-7 gives the whole variable domain DTGVSQNPRHKITKRGQNVTFRCDPISEHNRLYWYRQTLGQGPEFLTYFQNEAQLEKSRLLSDRFSAERPKGSFSTLEIQRTEQGDSAMYLCASSLLQGNEQYFGPGTRLTVT.

Remarks on this clonotype: A junction end diverges from the germline sequence, so it may reflect a read error. The chain employs TRBV9 and TRBJ1-5; D gene ambiguous. This CDR3 is built from 14 residues. Germline-derived CDR1 and CDR2 are SGDLS and YYNGEE. The CDR3 is CASSVGGSNRPQHF. Here the CDR3 DNA reads TGTGCCAGCAGCGTAGGTGGTAGCAATCGGCCCCAGCATTTT.

This clonotype was counted ten times or more. The V and J genes are TRBV19 and TRBJ2-7; D remains ambiguous. CDR3 length equals 14 residues. V was shortened by 3 bases and J by 4 bases, with 13 bases between the two germline ends. The germline V gene has CDR1 LNHDA and CDR2 SQIVND (reference sequence). The CDR3 DNA sequence: TGTGCCAGTAGTATTGGGGTGGCAGTGTACGAGCAGTACTTC. It translates to CASSIGVAVYEQYF.

The chain uses TRBV12-3 or TRBV12-4 and TRBJ1-2; a possible D gene is TRBD1 (6 bases). V was cut by 10 bases and J by 2 bases, with 14 bases left in between. The CDR3 is 13 amino acids. CDR3 protein: CATQGHRNYGYTF. CDR3 nucleotide sequence: TGTGCCACACAGGGTCACCGAAACTATGGCTACACCTTC.

The chain couples TRBV29-1 to TRBJ1-2, with TRBD1 identical over 11 bases. Trimming took 7 bases from V and 4 from J; bases not matched to a gene: 5. Per the germline V gene, CDR1 is SQVTM and CDR2 is ANQGSEA. This CDR3 spans 13 amino acids. CDR3 in DNA: TGCAGCGGGGACAGGGGGAGCCCCTATGGCTACACCTTC. It codes for CSGDRGSPYGYTF.

To note about this clonotype: Its ends do not fully match the called genes, so a read error is possible. The chain joins TRBV6-5 to TRBJ1-2; 10 bases align to TRBD1. Germline lookup yields CDR1 MNHEY and CDR2 SVGAGI. This CDR3 contains 12 residues. CDR3 loop: CASSSGTGVLAF. CDR3 DNA: TGTGCCAGCAGTTCCGGGACAGGGGTTTTGGCCTTC.

In its sample, this clonotype was seen many times. This chain uses TRBV7-9 with TRBJ1-1, with D possibly TRBD1 on 6 matching bases. Looked up from germline, CDR1 is SEHNR and CDR2 is FQNEAQ (reference sequence). The ends were cut back, 5 bases at V and 6 bases at J, with 13 bases in the middle. This CDR3 has 13 residues. CDR3 in DNA: TGTGCCAGCAGCGGCAGGACAGCTTCTGAAGCTTTCTTT. Its translation: CASSGRTASEAFF.

This chain links TRBV29-1 with TRBJ1-5; the D is unclear. The CDR3 spans 11 residues. Germline assignment: CDR1 SQVTM and CDR2 ANQGSEA. The ends were cut back, 8 bases at V and 2 bases at J, with 7 bases in the middle. This chain's CDR3 is CSLGGNQPQHF. In DNA, the CDR3 is TGCAGCTTAGGTGGCAATCAGCCCCAGCATTTT.

The sample holds a few counts of this clonotype. This rearrangement joins TRBV29-1 to TRBJ2-5; 10 bases map to TRBD2. V lost 5 bases to trimming and J lost 2 bases; unmatched junction nucleotides: 5. Germline lookup yields CDR1 SQVTM and CDR2 ANQGSEA. The CDR3 is made up of 14 amino acids. CDR3 DNA sequence: TGCAGCGTTCTAGGACTAGCGGAGCAAGAGACCCAGTACTTC. Its translation: CSVLGLAEQETQYF. The whole variable domain, remainder taken from reference TRBV29-1 and TRBJ2-5, is SAVISQKPSRDICQRGTSLTIQCQVDSQVTMMFWYRQQPGQSLTLIATANQGSEATYESGFVIDKFPISRPNLTFSTLTVSNMSPEDSSIYLCSVLGLAEQETQYFGPGTRLLVL.